This passage covers 7 T cell receptor beta chains from one sample sequenced in a study of Ad26.COV2.S vaccination and SARS-CoV-2 variants (dated by TCRdb to the early 2020s). The protocol used for the library was the immunoSEQ multiplex PCR assay. This immuneACCESS table, as held by TCRdb, lists in-frame sequences with V and J called but not all clones. Of the missing ones, under half trace to an unresolved V gene in checked studies; the others have no known cause. The sample table records about 370,000 clones; around 89% of these occur just once. The ten top clones hold 1.5% to 2% of the sample. The intended sense of this specimen's treatment or condition label: roughly 19 received Ad26.COV2.S at low or high dose, single or two shots; about 5 received placebo; per-sample allocation not given. Repertoires of vaccine and placebo recipients were sequenced from samples taken on day 63 after the first injection.

The specimen was peripheral blood, collected in a trial of Ad26.COV2.S vaccine versus placebo. These receptors were collected from a person aged 18-65 years who received the Ad26.COV2.S COVID-19 vaccine or a placebo.

This clone was detected once. V gene TRBV27 combines with J gene TRBJ2-6; 8 bases map to TRBD1. This CDR3 spans 17 amino acids. Germline assignment: CDR1 MNHEY and CDR2 SMNVEV (reference sequence). With V trimmed by 6 bases and J by 0 bases, 7 bases remained unmatched. CDR3 protein: CASSLRGQVSGANVLTF. The DNA for the CDR3 is TGTGCCAGCAGCCTCAGGGGACAGGTCTCTGGGGCCAACGTCCTGACTTTC.

This chain links TRBV29-1 with TRBJ2-1; D might be TRBD1 or TRBD2, each matching 6 bases. CDR1 and CDR2 from the germline V gene are SQVTM and ANQGSEA. The CDR3 is made up of 13 amino acids. The V end was cut by 7 bases, the J end by 15 bases, with 25 bases between. The CDR3 DNA reads as TGCAGCGCCTCGGGACAATGGGAGGTGGAAGGGTTCTTC. It codes for CSASGQWEVEGFF.

This clone was seen a few times. The V call is TRBV7-2, the J call TRBJ2-4, with TRBD2 matching over 8 bases. V shed 4 bases, J shed 1 base, and the junction held 6 bases outside the gene matches. Germline lookup yields CDR1 SGHTA and CDR2 FQGNSA. CDR3 length equals 16 residues. CDR3 DNA: TGTGCCAGCAGCTCAGCGGGAGCTGGGGCCAAAAACATTCAGTACTTC. This encodes CASSSAGAGAKNIQYF.

The rearrangement links TRBV19 to TRBJ2-1; TRBD2 is a possible D gene (5 bases). Germline V gene sequence: CDR1 LNHDA, CDR2 SQIVND (reference sequence). This CDR3 is 15 amino acids long. With 8 bases removed from V and 4 bases from J, the gap between germline ends came to 18 bases. The CDR3, as DNA: TGTGCCAGTTCACTGCCGGGGAATGAATACAATGAGCAGTTCTTC. Its translation is CASSLPGNEYNEQFF. Looking up the rest from reference TRBV19 and TRBJ2-1 gives the full variable domain: DGGITQSPKYLFRKEGQNVTLSCEQNLNHDAMYWYRQDPGQGLRLIYYSQIVNDFQKGDIAEGYSVSREKKESFPLTVTSAQKNPTAFYLCASSLPGNEYNEQFFGPGTRLTVL.

The chain combines TRBV12-5 with TRBJ2-7; 9 bases align to TRBD1. Germline CDR1 LGHNT, CDR2 FRNRAP. V shed 1 base, J shed 3 bases, and the junction held 7 bases outside the gene matches. CDR3 length: 16 residues. The CDR3 DNA is TGTGCTAGTGGTTTGGAATTACAGGGGGCTATCTACGAGCAGTACTTC. It yields the protein CASGLELQGAIYEQYF.

The chain recombines TRBV28 with TRBJ2-7, with 9 positions matching TRBD1. Germline V CDR1 and CDR2: MDHEN, SYDVKM. The CDR3 contains 16 residues. Germline trimming cut 5 bases from V and 7 bases from J; bases unmatched to any gene: 15. The CDR3 region has the DNA TGTGCCAGCAGTATGCCCGGGACAGGGCGTCTGGTTGAGCAGTACTTC. Its translation: CASSMPGTGRLVEQYF.

The chain links TRBV20-1 to TRBJ1-2; unclear D gene. V gave up 7 bases and J gave up 4 bases, with 10 bases separating them. The CDR3 runs 11 residues. Looked up from germline, CDR1 is DFQATT and CDR2 is SNEGSKA (reference sequence). CDR3 bases: TGCAGTGTGGGAATCCCCTATGGCTACACCTTC. It is translated as CSVGIPYGYTF.